These 26 T cell receptor beta chains came from one sample sequenced in a study of blood T cell repertoires in COVID-19. Only in-frame clones appear in the TCRdb table, and some are missing; sequencing was by immunoSEQ multiplex PCR. The sample has about 230,000 clones, 80% to 90% seen once; the top ten hold 11%. Input material: peripheral blood. These receptors came from a man aged 50-59 years with COVID-19, enrolled during active disease.

The V call is TRBV6-1, the J call TRBJ1-1, with D uncertain. The length of the CDR3 is 16 residues. V was shortened by 4 bases and J by 0 bases, with 15 bases between the two germline ends. Germline V gene lookup returns CDR1 MNHNS and CDR2 SASEGT. In DNA, the CDR3 is TGTGCCAGCAGTGTGGGTGCAGGAATCATGAACACTGAAGCTTTCTTT. Amino acids: CASSVGAGIMNTEAFF.

A single count supports this clone. V is TRBV4-2 and J is TRBJ2-5, with TRBD2 matching over 7 bases. Germline lookup yields CDR1 LGHNA and CDR2 YNFKEQ. The CDR3 spans 19 residues. J gave up 0 bases and V 0 bases, and 13 bases lay outside the gene matches. CDR3 amino acids: CASSQDRDGRGTYQETQYF. CDR3 coding DNA: TGTGCCAGCAGCCAAGATCGTGATGGGCGGGGGACTTACCAAGAGACCCAGTACTTC.

This chain joins TRBV2 and TRBJ2-7; possibly TRBD2 for D (6 bases). Trimming removed 4 bases at V and 6 bases at J, with 13 bases between. Germline CDR1 SNHLY, CDR2 FYNNEI. The CDR3 has 13 amino acids. This chain's CDR3 is CASSGPGSGEQYF. The CDR3 DNA follows: TGTGCCAGCAGTGGCCCCGGGAGCGGCGAGCAGTACTTC.

This clone was counted once. V gene TRBV29-1 combines with J gene TRBJ2-7; 9 nucleotides line up with TRBD2. With V trimmed by 4 bases and J by 0 bases, 7 bases remained unmatched. The CDR3 extends over 15 amino acids. CDR1 and CDR2 (germline): SQVTM, ANQGSEA. The CDR3 loop reads CSVAVSGRPSYEQYF. CDR3 nucleotides: TGCAGCGTTGCAGTAAGCGGGAGGCCCTCCTACGAGCAGTACTTC.

The V call is TRBV18, the J call TRBJ2-1; 11 bases agree with TRBD1. Unmatched junction bases numbered 6, after V lost 3 bases and J lost 2 bases. Germline-derived CDR1 and CDR2 are KGHSH and LQKENI. This CDR3 contains 17 residues. The CDR3 protein is CASSPGQGGFTYNEQFF. In DNA, the CDR3 is TGTGCCAGCTCACCGGGACAGGGGGGTTTCACCTACAATGAGCAGTTCTTC.

The V call is TRBV10-3, the J call TRBJ1-4; no clear D. V was cut by 0 bases and J by 7 bases, with 9 bases left in between. Germline-derived CDR1 and CDR2 are ENHRY and SYGVKD. The CDR3 is 14 amino acids. CDR3: CAISESLAGEKLFF. For the CDR3, the DNA is TGTGCCATCAGTGAGTCTTTAGCCGGTGAAAAACTGTTTTTT.

A single count supports this clone. The V call is TRBV18, the J call TRBJ1-1; perhaps TRBD1 as D (6 bases). The CDR3 contains 15 residues. The V and J ends lost 2 bases and 1 base respectively, with 11 bases between them. CDR1 is KGHSH and CDR2 is LQKENI in the germline V gene. This CDR3 is CASSPIMDRNTEAFF. In DNA form, the CDR3 reads TGTGCCAGCTCACCAATCATGGACAGGAACACTGAAGCTTTCTTT.

The CDR3 DNA reads as TGTGCCAGCAGCACTACTAGCAGTTACGAGCAGTACTTC. It translates to CASSTTSSYEQYF. The V call is TRBV9, the J call TRBJ2-7; D might be TRBD2 (6 bases). Trimming pared 4 bases from V and 4 bases from J, leaving 12 bases between. CDR1 and CDR2 from the germline V gene are SGDLS and YYNGEE. This CDR3 has 13 residues.

The chain employs TRBV11-3 and TRBJ2-5; TRBD2 might be the D (6 bases). V lost 1 base to trimming and J lost 6 bases, with 9 bases between them. Germline V lookup: CDR1 SGHNT, CDR2 YENEEA. This CDR3 region has 13 residues. CDR3 loop: CASSLGRGQTQYF. For the CDR3, the DNA is TGTGCCAGCAGCTTAGGGAGGGGTCAGACCCAGTACTTC.

The chain combines TRBV18 with TRBJ1-4; no clear D. Germline V CDR1 and CDR2: KGHSH, LQKENI. This CDR3 has 11 residues. V was cut by 4 bases and J by 7 bases, with 4 bases left in between. The chain's CDR3 is CASSRGEKLFF. Written as DNA, the CDR3 is TGTGCCAGCTCACGAGGTGAAAAACTGTTTTTT.

This clone appeared a single time. This chain uses TRBV2 with TRBJ2-6; no firm D call. The V end was cut by 5 bases, the J end by 0 bases, with 8 bases between. Germline assignment: CDR1 SNHLY and CDR2 FYNNEI. The CDR3 has 15 amino acids. CDR3 nucleotide sequence: TGTGCCAGCAGTTGGCAATTCTCTGGGGCCAACGTCCTGACTTTC. Translating it yields CASSWQFSGANVLTF.

V usage is TRBV12-5 and J usage is TRBJ2-7; the match to TRBD1 covers 7 bases. CDR1 is LGHNT, CDR2 FRNRAP, per germline. This CDR3 is 15 amino acids long. The junction had 8 bases not matched to a gene; V was cut back by 2 bases and J by 4 bases. CDR3 coding DNA: TGTGCTAGTGGTTTGCCAGGGGGTAGGTTTTACGAGCAGTACTTC. It is translated as CASGLPGGRFYEQYF.

The chain links TRBV28 to TRBJ2-7, with D hard to call. Deletions cut 6 bases from V and 0 bases from J, with 15 bases between. The CDR3 has 15 amino acids. CDR1 and CDR2 from the germline V gene are MDHEN and SYDVKM. CDR3 in amino acids: CASSSPGPSSYEQYF. In nucleotides, the CDR3 is TGTGCCAGCAGCTCGCCTGGCCCCAGCTCCTACGAGCAGTACTTC.

The rearrangement links TRBV4-3 to TRBJ1-4; D may be TRBD1 (6 bases). Trimming cost V 0 bases and J 4 bases, with 9 bases left between them. From germline, CDR1 is LGHNA and CDR2 YSLEER. The CDR3 runs 15 residues. The chain's CDR3 is CASSQEGALNEKLFF. CDR3 sequence (DNA): TGCGCCAGCAGCCAAGAGGGGGCGCTTAATGAAAAACTGTTTTTT.

CDR3 amino acids: CATRNRGLEGEQFF. CDR3 in DNA: TGTGCCACTAGGAACAGGGGGCTTGAAGGAGAGCAGTTCTTC. The chain joins TRBV19 to TRBJ2-1, with 9 bases aligning to TRBD1. V lost 10 bases and J lost 10; bases outside the gene matches: 14. CDR1 and CDR2 from the germline V gene are LNHDA and SQIVND (reference sequence). The CDR3 has 14 residues.

V usage is TRBV18 and J usage is TRBJ1-1; D call uncertain. With 3 bases removed from V and 1 base from J, the gap between germline ends came to 9 bases. CDR1 is KGHSH and CDR2 is LQKENI in the germline V gene. This CDR3 comprises 14 residues. CDR3 in DNA: TGTGCCAGCTCACCTAGTGTCACGAACACTGAAGCTTTCTTT. Translated: CASSPSVTNTEAFF.

In this sample, this clone turned up a few times. The genes are TRBV7-6 and TRBJ2-5; no reliable D call. The CDR3 is 15 residues long. Germline V CDR1 and CDR2: SGHVS, FNYEAQ. Trimming took off 3 bases at V and 4 bases at J, with 15 bases between the two ends. CDR3 sequence (DNA): TGTGCCAGCAGCTTGGCTAGTTCGGTTTCAGAGACCCAGTACTTC. It is translated as CASSLASSVSETQYF.

Concerning this clone: One end of the junction fails to match germline, which may point to a read error. The chain couples TRBV6-5 to TRBJ2-7; the D gene is possibly TRBD2 (5 bases). The CDR3 is 13 residues long. The germline V gene has CDR1 MNHEY and CDR2 SVGAGI. The CDR3, as DNA: TGTGCCAGCAGTTACCGGGGATCCTTCGAGCAGTACTTC. Protein: CASSYRGSFEQYF.

This clone was recorded a few times. This chain connects TRBV7-9 to TRBJ2-7, with 11 bases fitting TRBD1. There are 17 residues in the CDR3. CDR1 is SEHNR and CDR2 is FQNEAQ in the germline V gene (reference sequence). Trimming cost V 0 bases and J 6 bases; bases outside gene matches: 10. This CDR3 is CASSLAGTGTGGREQYF. The CDR3 DNA sequence: TGTGCCAGCAGCTTAGCGGGCACCGGGACAGGGGGGCGCGAGCAGTACTTC.

V usage is TRBV18 and J usage is TRBJ2-7, with D possibly being TRBD2 (6 bases). V lost 5 bases, J lost 1 base, and 15 bases lay in between. Germline V gene lookup returns CDR1 KGHSH and CDR2 LQKENI. The CDR3 covers 15 residues. CDR3 loop: CASSLSRDWSYEQYF. Here the CDR3 DNA reads TGTGCCAGCTCATTAAGCCGGGACTGGTCCTACGAGCAGTACTTC.

This clone is a singleton in its sample. The chain has TRBV3-1 (or the pseudogene TRBV3-2) and TRBJ1-2; TRBD1 agrees at 10 bases. Germline CDR1 and CDR2: LGHDT and YNNKEL (reference sequence). The CDR3 is 15 residues long. J lost 5 bases, V lost 3 bases, and 6 bases had no gene match. CDR3 sequence: CASSHRTGGQYGYTF. The CDR3 nucleotides are TGTGCCAGCAGCCATCGGACAGGGGGTCAGTATGGCTACACCTTC.

The DNA for the CDR3 is TGTGCCAGCAGTTTACAAGCAGGGCGGAACACCGGGGAGCTGTTTTTT. This encodes CASSLQAGRNTGELFF. V is TRBV28 and J is TRBJ2-2; D may be TRBD1 (5 bases). V lost 2 bases, J lost 1 base, and 11 bases lay in between. This CDR3 region has 16 residues. Germline V gives CDR1 MDHEN, CDR2 SYDVKM. Full variable domain (rest looked up from reference TRBV28 and TRBJ2-2): DVKVTQSSRYLVKRTGEKVFLECVQDMDHENMFWYRQDPGLGLRLIYFSYDVKMKEKGDIPEGYSVSREKKERFSLILESASTNQTSMYLCASSLQAGRNTGELFFGEGSRLTVL.

This clone has just one count. The rearrangement joins TRBV29-1 to TRBJ2-1, with TRBD2 identical over 7 bases. This CDR3 region has 14 residues. Germline assignment: CDR1 SQVTM and CDR2 ANQGSEA. V was clipped by 5 bases and J by 0 bases; unmatched bases: 4. The CDR3 sequence is CSVQSGNSYNEQFF. DNA for the CDR3: TGCAGCGTTCAAAGCGGGAACTCCTACAATGAGCAGTTCTTC.

The chain joins TRBV28 to TRBJ2-2; 8 nucleotides align to TRBD1. Germline V CDR1 and CDR2: MDHEN, SYDVKM. The CDR3 is 15 amino acids. Unmatched junction bases numbered 9, after V lost 6 bases and J lost 6 bases. The CDR3 reads CASRPTDRAAGELFF. In DNA, the CDR3 is TGTGCCAGCAGGCCGACGGACAGGGCAGCCGGGGAGCTGTTTTTT.

The rearrangement uses TRBV9 and TRBJ1-1, with no clear D. The CDR3 covers 14 residues. Germline CDR1 is SGDLS and CDR2 is YYNGEE. V dropped 4 bases and J dropped 1 base, with 11 bases sitting between them. The CDR3 coding sequence is TGTGCCAGCAGCCCCACGTCGGGGAACACTGAAGCTTTCTTT. Translated, it gives CASSPTSGNTEAFF.

The rearrangement joins TRBV27 to TRBJ1-2; 11 nucleotides agree with TRBD1. The germline V gene encodes CDR1 MNHEY and CDR2 SMNVEV (reference sequence). The CDR3 has 16 residues. V dropped 3 bases and J dropped 4; count of bases not matched to a gene: 7. The CDR3 region has the DNA TGTGCCAGCAGTTTTTCCGGGACAGGGGGATCCTATGGCTACACCTTC. Its protein product is CASSFSGTGGSYGYTF.